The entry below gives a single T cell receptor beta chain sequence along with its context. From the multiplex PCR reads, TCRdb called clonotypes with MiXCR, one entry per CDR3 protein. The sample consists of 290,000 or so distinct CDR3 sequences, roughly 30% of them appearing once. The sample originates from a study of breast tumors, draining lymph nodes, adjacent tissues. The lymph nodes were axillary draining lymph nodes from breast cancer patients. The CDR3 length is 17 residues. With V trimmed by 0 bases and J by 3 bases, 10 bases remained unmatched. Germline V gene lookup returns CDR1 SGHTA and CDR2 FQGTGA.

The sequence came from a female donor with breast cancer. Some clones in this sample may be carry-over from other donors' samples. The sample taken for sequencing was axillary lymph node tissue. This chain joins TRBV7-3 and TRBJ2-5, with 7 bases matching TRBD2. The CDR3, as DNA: TGTGCCAGCAGCTTAACAAACTGGCGGGAGTTAGAAGAGACCCAGTACTTC. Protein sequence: CASSLTNWRELEETQYF.